This TCR beta chain was identified during a study of blood T cell repertoires in COVID-19. Study details: Donors in the United States, Italy and Spain gave samples during acute or convalescent COVID-19.

Libraries were prepared by immunoSEQ multiplex PCR; TCRdb keeps only in-frame clonotypes and omits some of them. The sample has some 260,000 clones, around nine tenths seen once; the top ten hold 10% to 13%. This CDR3 spans 13 amino acids. Between the trimmed V and J ends, which lost 3 bases and 7 bases, there was a span of 11 bases. In germline, CDR1 is SGHRS, CDR2 YFSETQ. The receptor's source is a woman in her 70s with COVID-19, enrolled during active disease. Sequenced sample: peripheral blood. The chain combines TRBV5-1 with TRBJ2-1; D is unresolved. CDR3 DNA: TGCGCCAGCAGCTCACTACTGTCGAATGAGCAGTTCTTC. Encoded protein: CASSSLLSNEQFF.